The clone carrying this TCR beta chain has more than one count but fewer than ten. The data belong to a study of blood T cells in healthy people across ages. Alongside a J-beta primer mix, a sample-barcoded 5' primer served in a second PCR lasting roughly 6 to 11 cycles. The yield of each sample was at least 3 million CDR3-containing paired-end reads. TCRdb re-derived calls from the 5' RACE reads in MiXCR, one entry per CDR3 protein. Among roughly 800,000 distinct CDR3 sequences listed, 20% to 25% were seen once. Unmatched junction bases numbered 10, after V lost 6 bases and J lost 5 bases. Germline-derived CDR1 and CDR2 are MDHEN and SYDVKM. The CDR3 runs to 15 residues. Separately, the same data were catalogued under a study of T cells of mothers and their children.

J is TRBJ2-5 and V is TRBV28; 9 bases are shared with TRBD1. The receptor's source is a boy between 10 and 17 years old in good health. The sequenced sample was blood. Here the CDR3 reads CASSPLTGGLETQYF. The CDR3 nucleotides are TGTGCCAGCAGCCCTCTTACAGGGGGCCTGGAGACCCAGTACTTC.